These 3 T cell receptor beta chains came from one sample sequenced in a study of technical replicates of blood from several donors. TCRdb keeps only in-frame clones here, not all; method: immunoSEQ multiplex PCR. The table includes 12,000 or so clones, more than 85% detected once. Sequencing used PBMCs. All receptors derive from a human donor in good health.

The gene calls are TRBV5-6 and TRBJ2-7, with a weak D call TRBD2 (5 bases). The CDR3 loop spans 16 amino acids. The germline CDR1 and CDR2 sequences are SGHDT and YYEEEE. V dropped 1 base and J dropped 5 bases, with 19 bases sitting between them. DNA of the CDR3: TGTGCCAGCAGCTTGTATACCGGGATCATCAAGGACGAGCAGTACTTC. Translating gives CASSLYTGIIKDEQYF.

This sequence joins TRBV25-1 and TRBJ2-3; 7 bases match TRBD2. Germline values: CDR1 MGHDK, CDR2 SYGVNS. V lost 3 bases, J lost 0 bases, and 6 bases stayed unmatched. This CDR3 has 16 amino acids. The CDR3: CASSEGASGSTDTQYF. In DNA, the CDR3 is TGTGCCAGCAGTGAGGGAGCTAGCGGAAGCACAGATACGCAGTATTTT.

The chain couples TRBV14 to TRBJ1-5; D not resolved. This CDR3 has 16 residues. The V end was cut by 5 bases, the J end by 4 bases, with 18 bases between. CDR1 is SGHDN, CDR2 FVKESK, per germline. The CDR3, as DNA: TGTGCCAGCAGCGGGGAGAGGCCCGCCGGAAATCAGCCCCAGCATTTT. Translation: CASSGERPAGNQPQHF.